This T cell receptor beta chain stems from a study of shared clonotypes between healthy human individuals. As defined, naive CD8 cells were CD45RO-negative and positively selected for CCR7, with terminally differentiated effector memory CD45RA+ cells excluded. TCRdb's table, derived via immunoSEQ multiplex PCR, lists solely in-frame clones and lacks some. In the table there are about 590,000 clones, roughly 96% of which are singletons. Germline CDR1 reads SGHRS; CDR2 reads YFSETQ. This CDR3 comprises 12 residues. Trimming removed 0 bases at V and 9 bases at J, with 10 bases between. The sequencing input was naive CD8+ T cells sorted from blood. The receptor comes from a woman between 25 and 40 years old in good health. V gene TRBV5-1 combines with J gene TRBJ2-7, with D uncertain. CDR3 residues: CASSLGAGLQYF. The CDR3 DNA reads TGCGCCAGCAGCTTGGGCGCAGGTTTGCAGTACTTC.